The T cell receptor (beta chain) under discussion was sequenced for a study of cytomegalovirus exposure and HLA in healthy donors. Study at large: Of some 410 genotyped donors, roughly 81% grouped in the Caucasian-associated ancestry cluster. Regarding the study as a whole: In a later analysis, HLA-associated beta chains showed higher expansion and lower generation probabilities than comparable chains. Researchers catalogued 150 or so TCR beta chains as cytomegalovirus-associated.

A word on this clone: No antigen is known for it.

Primers: 60 Vbeta forward and 13 Jbeta reverse. Produced via immunoSEQ multiplex PCR; TCRdb's table is partial and in-frame only. In the table there are roughly 220,000 clones, about 75% of which are singletons. The TCR was taken from a woman in her 30s in good health and CMV-seronegative. Sequencing used PBMCs.

The CDR3 DNA reads TGTGCCATCAGTGGGGGACTAGCGGGGCAAGAGACCCAGTACTTC. This translates into CAISGGLAGQETQYF. The chain recombines TRBV10-3 with TRBJ2-5, with 13 bases matching TRBD2. The J segment lost 2 bases and the V segment lost 4 bases, leaving 1 base of the junction unmatched. Germline assignment: CDR1 ENHRY and CDR2 SYGVKD. CDR3 length equals 15 residues.